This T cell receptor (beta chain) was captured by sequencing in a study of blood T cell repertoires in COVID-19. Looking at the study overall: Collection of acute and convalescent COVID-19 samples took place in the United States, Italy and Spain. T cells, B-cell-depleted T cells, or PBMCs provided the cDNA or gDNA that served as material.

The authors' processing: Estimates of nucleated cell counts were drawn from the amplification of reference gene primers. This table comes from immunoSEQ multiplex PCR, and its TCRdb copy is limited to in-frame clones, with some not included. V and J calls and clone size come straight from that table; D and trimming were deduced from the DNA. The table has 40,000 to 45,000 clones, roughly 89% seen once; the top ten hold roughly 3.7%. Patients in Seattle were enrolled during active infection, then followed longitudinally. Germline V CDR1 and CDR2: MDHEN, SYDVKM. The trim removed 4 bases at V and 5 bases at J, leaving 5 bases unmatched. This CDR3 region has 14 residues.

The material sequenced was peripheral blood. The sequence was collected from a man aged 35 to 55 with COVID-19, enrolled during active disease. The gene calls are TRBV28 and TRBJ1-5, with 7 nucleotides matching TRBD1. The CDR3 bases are TGTGCCAGCAGTTACAGGGGCCGGGATCAGCCCCAGCATTTT. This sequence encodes CASSYRGRDQPQHF.